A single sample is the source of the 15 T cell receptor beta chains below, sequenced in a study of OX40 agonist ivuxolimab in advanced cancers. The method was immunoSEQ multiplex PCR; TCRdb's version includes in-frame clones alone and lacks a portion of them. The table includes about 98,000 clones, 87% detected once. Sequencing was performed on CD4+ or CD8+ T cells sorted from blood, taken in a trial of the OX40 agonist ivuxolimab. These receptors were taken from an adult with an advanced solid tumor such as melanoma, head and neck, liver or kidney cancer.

The DNA of the CDR3 is TGCAGCGCCGGGCGGGGGACAGCAGACTACGAGCAGTACTTC. It translates to CSAGRGTADYEQYF. The V call is TRBV29-1, the J call TRBJ2-7; D may match TRBD1 or TRBD2 (7 bases each). The germline gives CDR1 SQVTM, CDR2 ANQGSEA. V lost 7 bases to trimming and J lost 3 bases, with 19 bases between them. CDR3 length: 14 amino acids.

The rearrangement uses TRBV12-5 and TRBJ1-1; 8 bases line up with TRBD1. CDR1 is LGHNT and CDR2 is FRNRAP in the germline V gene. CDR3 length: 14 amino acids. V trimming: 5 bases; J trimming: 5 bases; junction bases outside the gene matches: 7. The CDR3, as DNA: TGTGCTAGTGGTGCCCAGGGGGCGGGAACTGAAGCTTTCTTT. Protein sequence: CASGAQGAGTEAFF.

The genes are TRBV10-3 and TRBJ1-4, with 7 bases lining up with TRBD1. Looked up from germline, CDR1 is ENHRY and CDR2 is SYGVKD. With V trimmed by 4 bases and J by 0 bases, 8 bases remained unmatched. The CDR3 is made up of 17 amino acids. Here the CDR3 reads CAISVHEGAATNEKLFF. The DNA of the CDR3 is TGTGCCATCAGTGTTCATGAGGGGGCGGCAACTAATGAAAAACTGTTTTTT.

The CDR3 reads CASSDDYWTGGNQPQHF. The DNA for the CDR3 is TGTGCCAGCAGTGACGATTATTGGACAGGGGGCAATCAGCCCCAGCATTTT. The chain employs TRBV6-1 and TRBJ1-5; 9 bases agree with TRBD1. This CDR3 contains 17 residues. J gave up 2 bases and V 3 bases, and 8 bases lay outside the gene matches. Germline V gene lookup returns CDR1 MNHNS and CDR2 SASEGT.

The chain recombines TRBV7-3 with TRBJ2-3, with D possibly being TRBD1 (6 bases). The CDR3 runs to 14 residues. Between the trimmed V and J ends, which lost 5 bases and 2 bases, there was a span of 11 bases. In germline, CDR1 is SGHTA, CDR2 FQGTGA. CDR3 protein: CASSPDRYTDTQYF. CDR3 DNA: TGTGCCAGCAGCCCCGACAGGTACACAGATACGCAGTATTTT.

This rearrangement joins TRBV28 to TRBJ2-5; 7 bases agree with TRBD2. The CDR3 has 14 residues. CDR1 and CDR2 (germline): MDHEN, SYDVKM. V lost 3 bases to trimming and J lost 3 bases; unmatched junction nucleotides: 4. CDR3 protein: CASSLGAGKETQYF. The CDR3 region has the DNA TGTGCCAGCAGTTTGGGAGCGGGGAAAGAGACCCAGTACTTC.

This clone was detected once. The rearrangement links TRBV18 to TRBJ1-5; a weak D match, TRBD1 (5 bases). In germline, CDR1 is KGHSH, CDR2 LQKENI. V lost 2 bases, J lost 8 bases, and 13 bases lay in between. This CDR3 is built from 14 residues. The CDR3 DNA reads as TGTGCCAGCTCACCAGGGTGGGGGAAGGAGCCCCAGCATTTT. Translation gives CASSPGWGKEPQHF.

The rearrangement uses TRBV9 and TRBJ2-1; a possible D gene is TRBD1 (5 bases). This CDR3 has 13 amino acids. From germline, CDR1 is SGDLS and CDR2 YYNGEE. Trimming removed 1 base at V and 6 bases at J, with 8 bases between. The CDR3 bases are TGTGCCAGCAGCGTACAGGGTACCAATGAGCAGTTCTTC. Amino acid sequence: CASSVQGTNEQFF.

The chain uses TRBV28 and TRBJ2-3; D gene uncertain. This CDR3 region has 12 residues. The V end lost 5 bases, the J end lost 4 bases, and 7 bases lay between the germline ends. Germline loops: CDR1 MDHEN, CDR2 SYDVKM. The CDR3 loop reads CASSGQADTQYF. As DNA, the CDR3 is TGTGCCAGCAGTGGTCAAGCAGATACGCAGTATTTT.

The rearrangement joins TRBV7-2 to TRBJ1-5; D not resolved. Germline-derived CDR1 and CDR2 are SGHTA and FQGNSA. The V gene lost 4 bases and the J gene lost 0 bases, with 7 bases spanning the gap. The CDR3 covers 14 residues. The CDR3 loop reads CASSSSNSNQPQHF. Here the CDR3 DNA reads TGTGCCAGCAGCTCCAGTAATAGCAATCAGCCCCAGCATTTT.

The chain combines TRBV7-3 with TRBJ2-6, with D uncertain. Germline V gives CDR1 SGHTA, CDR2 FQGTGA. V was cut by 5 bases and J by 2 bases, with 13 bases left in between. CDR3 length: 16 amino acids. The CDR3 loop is CASSPSFEAGANVLTF. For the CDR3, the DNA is TGTGCCAGCAGCCCTTCTTTTGAGGCTGGGGCCAACGTCCTGACTTTC.

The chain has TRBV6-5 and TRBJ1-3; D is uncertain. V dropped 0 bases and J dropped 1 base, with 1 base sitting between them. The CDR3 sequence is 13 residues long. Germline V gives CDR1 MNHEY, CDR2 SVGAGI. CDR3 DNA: TGTGCCAGCAGTTACTCGTCTGGAAACACCATATATTTT. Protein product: CASSYSSGNTIYF.

Here the CDR3 reads CASSLAGTFRDQHSTDTQYF. The CDR3 nucleotides read TGTGCCAGCAGTTTAGCTGGGACTTTTCGAGATCAGCATAGCACAGATACGCAGTATTTT. This sequence joins TRBV28 and TRBJ2-3, with D perhaps TRBD2 (6 bases). This CDR3 is 20 amino acids long. Per the germline V gene, CDR1 is MDHEN and CDR2 is SYDVKM. Between the trimmed V and J ends, which lost 2 bases and 0 bases, there was a span of 24 bases.

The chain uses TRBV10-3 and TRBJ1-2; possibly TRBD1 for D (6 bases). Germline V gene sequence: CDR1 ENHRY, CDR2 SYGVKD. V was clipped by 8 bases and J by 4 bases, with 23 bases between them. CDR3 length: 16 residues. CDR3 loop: CAIEGGGQSNVYGYTF. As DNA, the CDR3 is TGTGCCATCGAGGGGGGAGGACAGTCGAATGTCTATGGCTACACCTTC.

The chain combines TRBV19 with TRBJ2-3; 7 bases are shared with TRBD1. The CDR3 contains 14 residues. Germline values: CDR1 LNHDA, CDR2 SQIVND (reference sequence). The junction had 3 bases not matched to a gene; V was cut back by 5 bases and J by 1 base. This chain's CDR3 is CASSPGQGTDTQYF. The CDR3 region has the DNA TGTGCCAGTAGTCCCGGACAGGGCACAGATACGCAGTATTTT.